This T cell receptor (beta chain) is from a study of T cells in Graves' hyperthyroidism and ophthalmopathy. Study observations and caveats: Ophthalmopathy was identified by the model a median around 6.3 months ahead of onset. Among thyroid clonotypes expanded above 0.001, most also appeared in blood.

V was clipped by 9 bases and J by 7 bases, with 9 bases between them. The CDR3 runs to 10 residues. Germline V lookup: CDR1 LNHDA, CDR2 SQIVND (reference sequence). Orbital computed tomography and thyroid ultrasound, together with serum TRAb and thyroxine and clinical symptoms, were used for diagnoses. This clonotype was seen only a few times. No antigen is known for it. The investigators amplified TCR beta CDR3 regions from RNA transcripts. HTBI primers were the set used in a first-round RT-PCR of the TCR CDR3. TCRdb ran MiXCR on the multiplex PCR reads and lists one entry per CDR3 protein. The sample yields more than 300,000 distinct CDR3 sequences, about 18% seen once.

The sequence came from a woman in her thirties with Graves' hyperthyroidism that later progressed to Graves' ophthalmopathy. This chain uses TRBV19 with TRBJ1-1; tentatively, D is TRBD1 (5 bases). Sequenced material: blood. For the CDR3, the DNA is TGTGCCAGCGGAGGGGTTGAAGCTTTCTTT. Translated: CASGGVEAFF.